The following is a TCR beta chain sequence with its context. The antigen remains unidentified. The CDR3 end is not reached by the read, which stops 3 residues before it; the germline J gene fills it in. The junction had 2 bases not matched to a gene; V was cut back by 0 bases and J by 1 base. The CDR3 covers 15 residues. Germline V gives CDR1 GTSNPN, CDR2 SVGIG (reference sequence). Sequencing used immunoSEQ multiplex PCR; TCRdb keeps in-frame clones, though not all of them. Its listing shows under 55,000 clones. This specimen belongs to a study of Tregs in tolerant kidney transplant recipients. About the research overall: Mixed chimerism was transient after nonmyeloablative marrow transplants from related graft donors. Study-level points and caveats: Activated donor B cell expansion appeared to reveal the most relevant donor-specific TCRbeta repertoire. Nucleotide sequences could not be compared across some patients' samples due to primer changes.

The rearrangement joins TRBV30 to TRBJ1-3; TRBD1 matches 8 bases. The input for sequencing was CD4+ T cells from blood, taken before the transplant. The source is a human donor who received a combined kidney and bone marrow transplant. The CDR3 spells CAWSVRQGSGNTIYF. The sequenced CDR3 bases are TGTGCCTGGAGTGTGAGACAGGGGTCTGGAAACACC.